The 22 T cell receptor beta chains listed next were all sequenced from one sample in a study of T-cell reconstitution after alpha-beta-depleted transplantation in children. During its preparation, the TCRbeta library received unique molecular identifiers. TCRdb ran MiXCR on the PCR reads and lists one entry per CDR3 protein. The data hold hundreds of thousands of distinct CDR3 sequences, with about 12% observed a single time. This specimen consisted of PBMCs from the stem cell graft donor, obtained from the stem cell graft. Every receptor here comes from a human donor who donated a stem cell graft to a child with acute lymphoblastic leukemia.

This clonotype was seen ten or more times. This chain joins TRBV10-3 and TRBJ2-5, with 7 bases matching TRBD1. CDR1 is ENHRY, CDR2 SYGVKD, per germline. V shed 3 bases and J 5 bases; nucleotides not matched to a gene: 3. The CDR3 consists of 13 residues. CDR3 nucleotide sequence: TGTGCCATCAGTGAAGACAGGGAGGAGACCCAGTACTTC. This translates into CAISEDREETQYF.

This clonotype was found a few times. J is TRBJ1-2 and V is TRBV7-2, with D possibly TRBD1 on 6 matching bases. The V and J ends lost 5 bases and 2 bases respectively, with 9 bases between them. Germline CDR1 reads SGHTA; CDR2 reads FQGNSA. The CDR3 has 13 residues. CDR3 residues: CASSHGQNYGYTF. The CDR3 DNA reads TGTGCCAGCAGCCACGGACAGAACTATGGCTACACCTTC.

The V gene is TRBV11-2, the J gene TRBJ1-2, with D maybe TRBD1 (6 bases). Trimming removed 6 bases at V and 8 bases at J, with 19 bases between. CDR1 is SGHAT, CDR2 FQNNGV, per germline. This CDR3 has 14 residues. The CDR3 reads CASSNRDNGEGYTF. Written as DNA, the CDR3 is TGTGCCAGCAGTAACCGGGACAATGGAGAGGGCTACACCTTC.

This clonotype was seen ten or more times. The V and J genes are TRBV18 and TRBJ1-1; 9 bases align to TRBD1. Germline V CDR1 and CDR2: KGHSH, LQKENI. V lost 3 bases to trimming and J lost 1 base; unmatched junction nucleotides: 6. This CDR3 is 16 amino acids long. CDR3: CASSPRRTGENTEAFF. CDR3 nucleotides: TGTGCCAGCTCACCGCGCCGGACAGGGGAGAACACTGAAGCTTTCTTT.

The table lists this clonotype with many counts. The V call is TRBV20-1, the J call TRBJ2-7; tentative D call: TRBD2 (5 bases). The V and J ends lost 5 bases and 9 bases respectively, with 14 bases between them. The CDR3 is made up of 11 amino acids. Germline lookup yields CDR1 DFQATT and CDR2 SNEGSKA (reference sequence). This CDR3 is CSAGWTGPQYF. In DNA, the CDR3 is TGCAGTGCTGGGTGGACTGGACCGCAGTACTTC.

This clonotype was recorded many times. J is TRBJ2-7 and V is TRBV18; D not certain. The V and J ends lost 0 bases and 2 bases respectively, with 8 bases between them. Germline CDR1 reads KGHSH; CDR2 reads LQKENI. The CDR3 contains 14 residues. CDR3 nucleotide sequence: TGTGCCAGCTCACCACCGGAAGGGACCTACGAGCAGTACTTC. Its translation: CASSPPEGTYEQYF.

In this sample, this clonotype turned up many times. The J gene is TRBJ1-6, the V gene TRBV5-1; unclear D gene. The CDR3 totals 15 residues. The V gene lost 2 bases and the J gene lost 7 bases, with 13 bases spanning the gap. Germline-derived CDR1 and CDR2 are SGHRS and YFSETQ. CDR3 sequence: CASSFSGVRNSPLHF. For the CDR3, the DNA is TGCGCCAGCAGCTTTTCCGGGGTGAGAAATTCACCCCTCCACTTT.

The table lists this clonotype with many counts. The chain carries TRBV12-3 or TRBV12-4 and TRBJ1-3; D uncertain. Trimming removed 7 bases from V and 6 bases from J, with 16 bases in between. The CDR3 is made up of 14 amino acids. The CDR3 spells CASTLLAGKNTIYF. CDR3 nucleotides: TGTGCCAGCACCCTGCTGGCGGGGAAAAACACCATATATTTT.

This clonotype was found many times. The chain carries TRBV20-1 and TRBJ2-7; a possible D gene is TRBD2 (5 bases). V lost 3 bases to trimming and J lost 0 bases, with 9 bases between them. Germline V gene sequence: CDR1 DFQATT, CDR2 SNEGSKA (reference sequence). This CDR3 has 13 residues. The CDR3 is CSASRLASYEQYF. The CDR3, as DNA: TGCAGTGCTAGTAGGCTAGCCTCCTACGAGCAGTACTTC.

Ten or more counts support this clonotype. The V call is TRBV19, the J call TRBJ1-1, with D tentatively TRBD1 (6 bases). This CDR3 has 14 amino acids. Germline CDR1 reads LNHDA; CDR2 reads SQIVND (reference sequence). V was trimmed by 6 bases and J by 1 base, leaving 12 bases between them. As DNA, the CDR3 is TGTGCCAGTAGCCCGTGGGGACAGAACACTGAAGCTTTCTTT. The encoded protein is CASSPWGQNTEAFF.

This clonotype was recorded at least ten times. The rearrangement links TRBV11-2 to TRBJ2-2; TRBD1 is a possible D gene (6 bases). CDR3 length: 15 residues. Germline values: CDR1 SGHAT, CDR2 FQNNGV. Trimming cost V 4 bases and J 5 bases, with 14 bases left between them. The CDR3 nucleotides read TGTGCCAGCAGCTCAACTTGGGGGCAAACCGGGGAGCTGTTTTTT. This translates into CASSSTWGQTGELFF.

This clonotype was seen many times. CDR3 bases: TGTGCCAGCAGCCGTACTAGCGGGAGCACCGGGGAGCTGTTTTTT. Protein product: CASSRTSGSTGELFF. V and J are TRBV7-2 and TRBJ2-2, with 11 bases that match TRBD2. Unmatched junction bases numbered 3, after V lost 5 bases and J lost 4 bases. Germline V gene sequence: CDR1 SGHTA, CDR2 FQGNSA. CDR3 size: 15 residues.

This clonotype came up many times. V usage is TRBV28 and J usage is TRBJ2-7, with 7 bases aligning to TRBD1. The CDR3 is 15 residues long. Germline V gene sequence: CDR1 MDHEN, CDR2 SYDVKM. Trimming at V came to 4 bases and at J to 3 bases, leaving 9 bases not matched to a gene. Here the CDR3 reads CASSSSRTGGYEQYF. CDR3 sequence (DNA): TGTGCCAGCAGTTCATCCAGGACAGGAGGCTACGAGCAGTACTTC.

This clonotype was found many times. The V gene is TRBV7-9, the J gene TRBJ2-1; 8 nucleotides agree with TRBD2. From germline, CDR1 is SEHNR and CDR2 FQNEAQ (reference sequence). This CDR3 has 14 amino acids. The trim removed 4 bases at V and 7 bases at J, leaving 6 bases unmatched. As DNA, the CDR3 is TGTGCCAGCAGCTCAGCGGGAGCCAAAAATGAGCAGTTCTTC. This codes for CASSSAGAKNEQFF. The full variable domain, its missing parts supplied by reference TRBV7-9 and TRBJ2-1, is DTGVSQNPRHKITKRGQNVTFRCDPISEHNRLYWYRQTLGQGPEFLTYFQNEAQLEKSRLLSDRFSAERPKGSFSTLEIQRTEQGDSAMYLCASSSAGAKNEQFFGPGTRLTVL.

The CDR3 is CASTMLGGQALNTEAFF. CDR3 DNA: TGTGCCAGCACCATGCTGGGAGGACAGGCTTTAAACACTGAAGCTTTCTTT. The chain joins TRBV7-3 to TRBJ1-1, with TRBD1 matching over 7 bases. After removal of 7 bases from V and 2 bases from J, the junction contained 16 bases not matched to a gene. In germline, CDR1 is SGHTA, CDR2 FQGTGA. CDR3 length: 17 residues.

About this clonotype itself: Just one base apart from a much larger clone, this may be a read error. This sequence joins TRBV6-5 and TRBJ1-5; D not resolved. Germline V lookup: CDR1 MNHEY, CDR2 SVGAGI. The length of the CDR3 is 15 residues. The CDR3 protein is CASSYSYSSTQPQHF. The CDR3 DNA is TGTGCCAGCAGTTACTCGTACAGTAGCACTCAGCCCCAGCATTTT.

This clonotype has at least ten counts. The V and J genes are TRBV7-2 and TRBJ2-5, with D possibly being TRBD1 (6 bases). V lost 4 bases and J 4 bases, leaving 13 bases between the germline ends. This CDR3 contains 14 residues. Germline V lookup: CDR1 SGHTA, CDR2 FQGNSA. This CDR3 reads CASSSNTGRETQYF. CDR3 sequence (DNA): TGTGCCAGCAGCTCGAACACAGGGCGAGAGACCCAGTACTTC.

There are many counts of this clonotype. The J gene is TRBJ1-4, the V gene TRBV7-9; a possible D gene is TRBD1 (6 bases). There are 16 residues in the CDR3. V gave up 4 bases and J gave up 3 bases, with 15 bases separating them. Germline V lookup: CDR1 SEHNR, CDR2 FQNEAQ (reference sequence). The CDR3: CASSSTSGAANEKLFF. DNA of the CDR3: TGTGCCAGCAGCTCCACCTCAGGGGCTGCTAATGAAAAACTGTTTTTT. The full variable domain, rest sourced from reference TRBV7-9 and TRBJ1-4, is DTGVSQNPRHKITKRGQNVTFRCDPISEHNRLYWYRQTLGQGPEFLTYFQNEAQLEKSRLLSDRFSAERPKGSFSTLEIQRTEQGDSAMYLCASSSTSGAANEKLFFGSGTQLSVL.

This clonotype was counted at least ten times. The CDR3 sequence is CASRRTGGSLGEQYF. The DNA of the CDR3 is TGTGCCAGCAGAAGGACAGGGGGCTCTTTAGGCGAGCAGTACTTC. The chain joins TRBV7-8 to TRBJ2-7, with TRBD1 matching 11 bases. The trim removed 6 bases at V and 6 bases at J, leaving 10 bases unmatched. Germline V gives CDR1 SGHVS, CDR2 FQNEAQ. The CDR3 covers 15 residues.

There are many counts of this clonotype. The rearrangement joins TRBV7-9 to TRBJ1-1; D ambiguous. With 2 bases removed from V and 6 bases from J, the gap between germline ends came to 10 bases. Germline V gives CDR1 SEHNR, CDR2 FQNEAQ (reference sequence). The CDR3 contains 13 residues. CDR3 bases: TGTGCCAGCAGCTTACCTGGCAGTTCTGAAGCTTTCTTT. Amino acid sequence: CASSLPGSSEAFF.

This chain joins TRBV7-9 and TRBJ1-2; D gene ambiguous. The V end lost 2 bases, the J end lost 6 bases, and 7 bases lay between the germline ends. The CDR3 totals 12 residues. CDR1 and CDR2 from the germline V gene are SEHNR and FQNEAQ (reference sequence). CDR3 protein: CASSLTTNGYTF. CDR3 in DNA: TGTGCCAGCAGCTTAACAACAAATGGCTACACCTTC.

This clonotype was recorded many times. This chain connects TRBV6-5 to TRBJ1-1, with D maybe TRBD1 (5 bases). This CDR3 is built from 16 residues. Trimming removed 0 bases at V and 0 bases at J, with 11 bases between. From germline, CDR1 is MNHEY and CDR2 SVGAGI. The CDR3 sequence is CASSYSGPLLNTEAFF. The CDR3 region has the DNA TGTGCCAGCAGTTACTCGGGACCCTTATTGAACACTGAAGCTTTCTTT.